Shown below are 29 T cell receptor beta chains from a single sample sequenced in a study of patients and donors after allogeneic stem cell transplantation. TCRdb re-called the RT-PCR reads with MiXCR, one entry per CDR3 protein. The sample includes about a million distinct CDR3 sequences, roughly 17% of them seen just once. Sequenced: blood, either unsorted or a sorted T cell fraction (not recorded which). The origin of the receptors is a human donor who was either an allogeneic HSCT recipient or a stem cell or donor lymphocyte infusion donor (not recorded which). It is not recorded whose cells these are; they may come from a transplant donor.

The chain joins TRBV4-1 to TRBJ2-7; no reliable D call. The V end lost 4 bases, the J end lost 0 bases, and 10 bases lay between the germline ends. CDR1 MGHRA and CDR2 YSYEKL come from the germline V gene. CDR3 size: 14 residues. The CDR3 here is CASSREKSSYEQYF. In DNA form, the CDR3 reads TGCGCCAGCAGCCGAGAGAAGAGCTCCTACGAGCAGTACTTC.

J is TRBJ2-3 and V is TRBV2, with a weak D call TRBD2 (5 bases). In germline, CDR1 is SNHLY, CDR2 FYNNEI. The CDR3 consists of 13 residues. CDR3 coding DNA: TGTGCGGTGGCGGGTGAACGTCCAGATACGCAGTATTTT. It codes for CAVAGERPDTQYF.

V gene TRBV5-5 combines with J gene TRBJ2-3; D unresolved. Between the trimmed V and J ends, which lost 0 bases and 5 bases, there was a span of 13 bases. The CDR3 extends over 15 amino acids. Looked up from germline, CDR1 is SGHKS and CDR2 is YYEKEE (reference sequence). CDR3 sequence: CASSLGTLNGDTQYF. The CDR3 region has the DNA TGTGCCAGCAGCTTGGGGACCCTCAACGGAGATACGCAGTATTTT.

The chain couples TRBV30 to TRBJ2-1; 7 nucleotides match TRBD1. Germline V CDR1 and CDR2: GTSNPN, SVGIG (reference sequence). This CDR3 comprises 14 residues. V dropped 3 bases and J dropped 8; count of bases not matched to a gene: 10. The CDR3 nucleotides read TGTGCCTGGAGGTATCAGGGGGTATACCATGAGCAGTTCTTC. As protein: CAWRYQGVYHEQFF.

CDR3 amino acids: CAISVGGVYEQYF. In DNA form, the CDR3 reads TGTGCCATCAGTGTCGGAGGAGTCTACGAGCAGTACTTC. The chain is built from TRBV10-3 and TRBJ2-7; D is possibly TRBD2 (5 bases). CDR3 size: 13 residues. CDR1 ENHRY and CDR2 SYGVKD come from the germline V gene. With 4 bases removed from V and 3 bases from J, the gap between germline ends came to 10 bases.

This clonotype was detected many times. Written as DNA, the CDR3 is TGCAGCGTTCCACTCTCGGGACCTGGGGGCTACACCTTC. Protein: CSVPLSGPGGYTF. This rearrangement joins TRBV29-1 to TRBJ1-2; TRBD1 might be the D (5 bases). Trimming took off 5 bases at V and 8 bases at J, with 18 bases between the two ends. Germline V gene sequence: CDR1 SQVTM, CDR2 ANQGSEA. The CDR3 runs to 13 residues.

The chain joins TRBV10-2 to TRBJ2-5; D is ambiguous. V was shortened by 3 bases and J by 0 bases, with 8 bases between the two germline ends. Germline CDR1 is WSHSY and CDR2 is SAAADI. The CDR3 loop spans 14 amino acids. This chain's CDR3 is CASSDLQNQETQYF. The CDR3 region has the DNA TGCGCCAGCAGTGACCTACAGAACCAAGAGACCCAGTACTTC.

A few counts support this clonotype. CDR3 sequence (DNA): TGTGCCAGCAGCTTCGGGCCAACAGGGAGTGCTTTCTTT. Its translation is CASSFGPTGSAFF. V usage is TRBV11-2 and J usage is TRBJ1-1; weak D call: TRBD1 (6 bases). V shed 3 bases and J shed 11 bases, with 16 bases lying between them. The germline V gene encodes CDR1 SGHAT and CDR2 FQNNGV. The CDR3 length is 13 residues.

This clonotype has just a few counts. The V gene is TRBV28, the J gene TRBJ2-1; D possibly corresponds to TRBD1 (5 bases). V was shortened by 5 bases and J by 8 bases, with 19 bases between the two germline ends. Germline V gives CDR1 MDHEN, CDR2 SYDVKM. CDR3 length: 15 amino acids. The CDR3 DNA follows: TGTGCCAGCAGTCGCCCCGGGTTAGGGGCGGATGAGCAGTTCTTC. As protein: CASSRPGLGADEQFF.

This chain joins TRBV2 and TRBJ1-6; weak D call: TRBD1 (6 bases). V lost 1 base, J lost 7 bases, and 14 bases lay in between. Germline-derived CDR1 and CDR2 are SNHLY and FYNNEI. The CDR3 loop spans 16 amino acids. For the CDR3, the DNA is TGTGCCAGCAGTGAAGGCGGGGGGGCTGGCAATTCACCCCTCCACTTT. Protein sequence: CASSEGGGAGNSPLHF.

This clonotype came up a few times. This chain uses TRBV6-2 or TRBV6-3 with TRBJ2-6; tentatively, D is TRBD1 (6 bases). Between the trimmed V and J ends, which lost 7 bases and 3 bases, there was a span of 13 bases. Germline CDR1 MNHEY, CDR2 SVGEGT. This CDR3 is built from 15 residues. The CDR3 reads CASTRSRGGANVLTF. As DNA, the CDR3 is TGTGCCAGCACCAGATCCAGGGGTGGGGCCAACGTCCTGACTTTC.

This clonotype was counted only a few times. V gene TRBV7-2 combines with J gene TRBJ2-1; 8 bases align to TRBD1. The germline CDR1 and CDR2 sequences are SGHTA and FQGNSA. The CDR3 has 14 residues. After removal of 4 bases from V and 5 bases from J, the junction contained 4 bases not matched to a gene. CDR3 in DNA: TGTGCCAGCAGCTACCAGGGGGCGGACAATGAGCAGTTCTTC. Residues: CASSYQGADNEQFF.

The chain combines TRBV4-2 with TRBJ2-7; TRBD2 matches at 10 bases. The CDR3 consists of 17 residues. CDR1 LGHNA and CDR2 YNFKEQ come from the germline V gene. With V trimmed by 1 base and J by 0 bases, 6 bases remained unmatched. CDR3 protein: CASSQGIAGGSSYEQYF. As DNA, the CDR3 is TGTGCCAGCAGCCAAGGGATAGCGGGAGGTAGCTCCTACGAGCAGTACTTC.

This clonotype was counted between two and nine times. This chain uses TRBV6-1 with TRBJ2-5, with a possible D match to TRBD2 (6 bases). V lost 5 bases, J lost 2 bases, and 12 bases lay in between. Germline CDR1 and CDR2: MNHNS and SASEGT. The CDR3 contains 14 residues. The CDR3 loop reads CASSPSATQETQYF. As DNA, the CDR3 is TGTGCCAGCAGTCCTAGCGCCACACAAGAGACCCAGTACTTC.

The rearrangement links TRBV30 to TRBJ2-7; D is ambiguous. Between the trimmed V and J ends, which lost 4 bases and 7 bases, there was a span of 11 bases. CDR3 length equals 11 residues. In germline, CDR1 is GTSNPN, CDR2 SVGIG (reference sequence). The CDR3 spells CAWTGSREQYF. The CDR3 DNA follows: TGTGCCTGGACCGGCTCCCGAGAGCAGTACTTC. The variable domain in full, completed from reference TRBV30 and TRBJ2-7, reads SQTIHQWPATLVQPVGSPLSLECTVEGTSNPNLYWYRQAAGRGLQLLFYSVGIGQISSEVPQNLSASRPQDRQFILSSKKLLLSDSGFYLCAWTGSREQYFGPGTRLTVT.

This clonotype was picked up a small number of times. The chain couples TRBV27 to TRBJ2-1, with D possibly being TRBD2 (5 bases). Between the trimmed V and J ends, which lost 3 bases and 9 bases, there was a span of 12 bases. Per germline, CDR1 MNHEY and CDR2 SMNVEV (reference sequence). This CDR3 is 13 amino acids long. For the CDR3, the DNA is TGTGCCAGCAGTTTGAGGGTCGGGGTTGAGCAGTTCTTC. This encodes CASSLRVGVEQFF.

This clonotype was observed a few times. This sequence joins TRBV2 and TRBJ1-2; D gene ambiguous. V gave up 4 bases and J gave up 7 bases, with 13 bases separating them. The CDR3 contains 13 residues. From germline, CDR1 is SNHLY and CDR2 FYNNEI. The CDR3 here is CASSGPGQTGYTF. As DNA, the CDR3 is TGTGCCAGCAGTGGGCCGGGTCAGACTGGCTACACCTTC.

This clonotype was observed a handful of times. The chain employs TRBV5-6 and TRBJ1-1; no clear D gene. Germline V gene data show CDR1 as SGHDT and CDR2 as YYEEEE. Trimming left V 1 base short and J 4 bases short, with 11 bases between. The CDR3 is 14 amino acids. This CDR3 reads CASSLRGWITEAFF. CDR3 DNA: TGTGCCAGCAGCTTGCGGGGTTGGATCACTGAAGCTTTCTTT.

In this sample, this clonotype turned up a few times. The V gene is TRBV30, the J gene TRBJ1-6; D is unclear. The V gene's germline CDR1 is GTSNPN and CDR2 SVGIG (reference sequence). The CDR3 has 14 amino acids. V was clipped by 3 bases and J by 7 bases, with 13 bases between them. The CDR3 reads CAWRSDFGNSPLHF. DNA for the CDR3: TGTGCCTGGAGGTCCGACTTTGGAAATTCACCCCTCCACTTT.

Only a few counts were recorded for this clonotype. The chain combines TRBV12-3 or TRBV12-4 with TRBJ1-2, with 7 bases that match TRBD1. With V trimmed by 6 bases and J by 4 bases, 11 bases remained unmatched. The CDR3 contains 15 residues. For the CDR3, the DNA is TGTGCCAGCAGGCCGAGACAGGGCGGGGGCTATGGCTACACCTTC. Its translation: CASRPRQGGGYGYTF.

This clonotype was recorded a few times. This chain links TRBV6-1 with TRBJ2-1, with 8 bases aligning to TRBD2. CDR3 length: 15 amino acids. The V gene's germline CDR1 is MNHNS and CDR2 SASEGT. The ends lost 1 base at V and 8 bases at J; junction bases unmatched: 7. CDR3 region: CASSEGLAILHEQFF. DNA for the CDR3: TGTGCCAGCAGTGAAGGACTAGCGATATTACATGAGCAGTTCTTC.

The J gene is TRBJ2-5, the V gene TRBV2; 9 bases line up with TRBD1. V lost 11 bases to trimming and J lost 5 bases; unmatched junction nucleotides: 6. CDR3 length: 12 residues. Germline assignment: CDR1 SNHLY and CDR2 FYNNEI. The CDR3 DNA reads TGTGCCGGGACAGGGATAGGGGAGACCCAGTACTTC. Protein sequence: CAGTGIGETQYF.

This clonotype has ten or more counts. The gene calls are TRBV20-1 and TRBJ2-5; 12 nucleotides align to TRBD2. Unmatched junction bases numbered 16, after V lost 0 bases and J lost 5 bases. This CDR3 comprises 19 residues. CDR1 and CDR2 from the germline V gene are DFQATT and SNEGSKA (reference sequence). The CDR3 region is CSARDSRLAGGPGIETQYF. In DNA form, the CDR3 reads TGCAGTGCTAGAGATAGTAGGCTAGCGGGAGGGCCTGGTATTGAGACCCAGTACTTC.

The V gene is TRBV4-1, the J gene TRBJ2-1, with 8 positions matching TRBD1. The CDR3 spans 16 residues. The germline CDR1 and CDR2 sequences are MGHRA and YSYEKL. The V segment lost 2 bases and the J segment 5 bases; nucleotides outside the gene matches: 8. The CDR3 loop reads CASSQIGRTGNNEQFF. CDR3 nucleotides: TGCGCCAGCAGCCAAATTGGCCGGACAGGGAACAATGAGCAGTTCTTC.

The gene calls are TRBV28 and TRBJ1-6; D is undetermined. Germline V gene lookup returns CDR1 MDHEN and CDR2 SYDVKM. Deletions cut 4 bases from V and 6 bases from J, with 16 bases between. The CDR3 sequence is 16 residues long. The CDR3 protein is CASSSFVRTINSPLHF. CDR3 nucleotides: TGTGCCAGCAGTTCCTTTGTCAGAACTATTAATTCACCCCTCCACTTT.

This chain links TRBV7-8 with TRBJ2-1; D is unresolved. The germline CDR1 and CDR2 sequences are SGHVS and FQNEAQ. Trimming removed 1 base from V and 6 bases from J, with 13 bases in between. The CDR3 contains 15 residues. The CDR3 loop reads CASSLDRGPSNEQFF. CDR3 DNA sequence: TGTGCCAGCAGCTTAGACCGCGGTCCTTCCAATGAGCAGTTCTTC.

This sequence joins TRBV5-1 and TRBJ1-3; D remains ambiguous. Trimming cost V 0 bases and J 1 base, with 11 bases left between them. Germline CDR1 SGHRS, CDR2 YFSETQ. This CDR3 spans 16 amino acids. CDR3 nucleotides: TGCGCCAGCAGCTTGGTTTCCAGTCAGTCTGGAAACACCATATATTTT. Its translation: CASSLVSSQSGNTIYF.

The chain carries TRBV5-1 and TRBJ1-2; TRBD1 agrees at 8 bases. There are 15 residues in the CDR3. With 4 bases clipped from V and 3 bases from J, the junction kept 8 bases outside the gene matches. Germline CDR1 SGHRS, CDR2 YFSETQ. The chain's CDR3 is CASSHRTGIDYGYTF. The CDR3, as DNA: TGCGCCAGCAGCCATAGGACAGGGATCGACTATGGCTACACCTTC.

The chain recombines TRBV5-1 with TRBJ2-5; 8 bases map to TRBD1. V was clipped by 4 bases and J by 5 bases; unmatched bases: 13. Germline V gives CDR1 SGHRS, CDR2 YFSETQ. The CDR3 is made up of 16 amino acids. The CDR3 nucleotides read TGCGCCAGCAGCAGGGGACAGGAGCGTTGGTTGGAGACCCAGTACTTC. Residues: CASSRGQERWLETQYF.